This T cell receptor (beta chain) comes out of a study of T cell changes during pregnancy in multiple sclerosis. The data were produced by immunoSEQ multiplex PCR, yet TCRdb's version contains in-frame clones alone and is incomplete. The table lists 41,000 or so clones, 80% to 90% of them singletons. This CDR3 is 14 amino acids long. CDR1 and CDR2 from the germline V gene are SQVTM and ANQGSEA. Between the trimmed V and J ends, which lost 6 bases and 0 bases, there was a span of 12 bases. The receptor was isolated from a female donor with multiple sclerosis, enrolled in a pregnancy study. This specimen consisted of CD4+ T cells from peripheral blood mononuclear cells, obtained in the first trimester of pregnancy. The genes are TRBV29-1 and TRBJ1-3, with D possibly TRBD1 on 6 matching bases. CDR3 DNA: TGCAGCGTCCTGACAGGCCGCTCTGGAAACACCATATATTTT. This sequence encodes CSVLTGRSGNTIYF.